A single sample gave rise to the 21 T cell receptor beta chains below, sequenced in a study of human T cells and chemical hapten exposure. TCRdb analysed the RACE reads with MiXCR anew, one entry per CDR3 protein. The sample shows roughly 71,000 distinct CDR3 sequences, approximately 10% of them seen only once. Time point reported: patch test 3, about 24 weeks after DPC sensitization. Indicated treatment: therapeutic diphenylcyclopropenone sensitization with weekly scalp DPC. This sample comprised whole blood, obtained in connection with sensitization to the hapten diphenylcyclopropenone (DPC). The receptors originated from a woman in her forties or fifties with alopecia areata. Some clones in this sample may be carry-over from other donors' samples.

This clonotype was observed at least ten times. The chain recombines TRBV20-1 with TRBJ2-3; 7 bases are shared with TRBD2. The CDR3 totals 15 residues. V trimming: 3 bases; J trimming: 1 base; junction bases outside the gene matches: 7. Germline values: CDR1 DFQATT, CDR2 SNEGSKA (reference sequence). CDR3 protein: CSASIAGSRTDTQYF. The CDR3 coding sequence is TGCAGTGCTAGTATAGCGGGTTCTCGCACAGATACGCAGTATTTT.

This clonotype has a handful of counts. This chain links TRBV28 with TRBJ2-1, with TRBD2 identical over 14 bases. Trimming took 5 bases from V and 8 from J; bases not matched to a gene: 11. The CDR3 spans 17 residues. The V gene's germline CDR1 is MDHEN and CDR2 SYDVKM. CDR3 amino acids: CASSPQGLAGDEDEQFF. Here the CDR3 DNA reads TGTGCCAGCAGTCCGCAGGGACTAGCGGGAGATGAGGATGAGCAGTTCTTC.

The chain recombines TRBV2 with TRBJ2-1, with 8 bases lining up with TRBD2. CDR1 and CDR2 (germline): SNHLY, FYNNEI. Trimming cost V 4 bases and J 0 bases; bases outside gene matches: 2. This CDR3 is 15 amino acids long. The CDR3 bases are TGTGCCAGCAGTGCCGGGACTAGCTCCTACAATGAGCAGTTCTTC. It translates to CASSAGTSSYNEQFF.

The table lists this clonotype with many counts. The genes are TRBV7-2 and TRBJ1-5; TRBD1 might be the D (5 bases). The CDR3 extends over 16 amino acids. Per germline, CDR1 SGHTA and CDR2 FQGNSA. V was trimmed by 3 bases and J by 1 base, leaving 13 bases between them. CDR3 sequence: CASSFQLGDSNQPQHF. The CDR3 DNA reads TGTGCCAGCAGCTTTCAGCTAGGGGACAGCAATCAGCCCCAGCATTTT.

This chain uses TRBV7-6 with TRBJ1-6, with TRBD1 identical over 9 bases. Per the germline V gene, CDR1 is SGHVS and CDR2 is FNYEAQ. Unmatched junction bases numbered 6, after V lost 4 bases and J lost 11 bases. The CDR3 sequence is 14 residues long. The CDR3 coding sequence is TGTGCCAGCAGCTCCAGGACAGGGGCGACACCCCTCCACTTT. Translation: CASSSRTGATPLHF.

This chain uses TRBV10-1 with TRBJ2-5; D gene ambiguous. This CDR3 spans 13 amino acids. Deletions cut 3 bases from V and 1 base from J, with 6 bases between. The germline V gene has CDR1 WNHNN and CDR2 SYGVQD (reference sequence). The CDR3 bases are TGCGCCAGCAGTGATTACAGCCAAGAGACCCAGTACTTC. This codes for CASSDYSQETQYF.

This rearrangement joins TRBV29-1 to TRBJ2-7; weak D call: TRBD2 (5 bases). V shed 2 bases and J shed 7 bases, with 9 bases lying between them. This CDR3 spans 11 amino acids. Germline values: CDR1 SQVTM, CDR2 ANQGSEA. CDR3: CSVERGIEQYF. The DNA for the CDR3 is TGCAGCGTTGAACGGGGAATTGAGCAGTACTTC.

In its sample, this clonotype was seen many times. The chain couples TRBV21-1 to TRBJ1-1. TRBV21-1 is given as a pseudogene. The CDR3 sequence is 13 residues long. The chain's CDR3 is CASRRRESTEAFF. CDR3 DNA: TGTGCCAGCCGCCGGAGGGAGAGCACTGAAGCTTTCTTT.

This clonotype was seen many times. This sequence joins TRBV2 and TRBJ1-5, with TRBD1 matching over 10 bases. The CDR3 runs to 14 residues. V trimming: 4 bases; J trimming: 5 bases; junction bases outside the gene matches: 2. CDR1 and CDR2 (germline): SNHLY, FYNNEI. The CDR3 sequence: CASSGTGGYQPQHF. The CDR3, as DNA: TGTGCCAGCAGTGGGACAGGGGGATATCAGCCCCAGCATTTT.

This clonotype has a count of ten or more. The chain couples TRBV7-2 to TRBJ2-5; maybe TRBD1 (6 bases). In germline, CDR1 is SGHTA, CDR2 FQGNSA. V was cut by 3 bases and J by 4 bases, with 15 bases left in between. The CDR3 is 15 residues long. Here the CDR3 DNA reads TGTGCCAGCAGCTTGGGAACAGGGAGAGTAGAGACCCAGTACTTC. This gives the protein CASSLGTGRVETQYF.

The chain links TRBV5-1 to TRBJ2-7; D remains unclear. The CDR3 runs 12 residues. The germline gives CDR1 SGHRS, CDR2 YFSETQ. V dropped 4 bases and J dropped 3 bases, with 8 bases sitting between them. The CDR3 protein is CASSHNVYEQYF. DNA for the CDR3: TGCGCCAGCAGCCATAATGTCTACGAGCAGTACTTC. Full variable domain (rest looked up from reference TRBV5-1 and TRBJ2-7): KAGVTQTPRYLIKTRGQQVTLSCSPISGHRSVSWYQQTPGQGLQFLFEYFSETQRNKGNFPGRFSGRQFSNSRSEMNVSTLELGDSALYLCASSHNVYEQYFGPGTRLTVT.

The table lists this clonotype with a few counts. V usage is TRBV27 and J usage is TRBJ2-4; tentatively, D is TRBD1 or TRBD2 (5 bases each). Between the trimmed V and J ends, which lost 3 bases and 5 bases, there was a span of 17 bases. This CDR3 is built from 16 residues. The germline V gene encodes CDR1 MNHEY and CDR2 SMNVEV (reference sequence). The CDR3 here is CASSLGVSSGQNIQYF. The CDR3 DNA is TGTGCCAGCAGTTTGGGGGTCTCCTCAGGCCAAAACATTCAGTACTTC.

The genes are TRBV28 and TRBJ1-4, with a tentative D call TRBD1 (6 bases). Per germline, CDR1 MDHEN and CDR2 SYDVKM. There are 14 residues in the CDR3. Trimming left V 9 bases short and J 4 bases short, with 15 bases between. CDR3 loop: CASSDRPLNEKLFF. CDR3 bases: TGTGCCAGTTCCGACAGGCCCCTTAATGAAAAACTGTTTTTT.

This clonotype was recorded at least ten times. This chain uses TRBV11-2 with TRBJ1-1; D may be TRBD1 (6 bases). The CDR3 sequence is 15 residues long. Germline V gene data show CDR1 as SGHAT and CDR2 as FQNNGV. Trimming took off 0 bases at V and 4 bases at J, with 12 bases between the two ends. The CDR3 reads CASSLDGGQTTEAFF. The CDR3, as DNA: TGTGCCAGCAGCTTAGACGGGGGGCAGACCACTGAAGCTTTCTTT.

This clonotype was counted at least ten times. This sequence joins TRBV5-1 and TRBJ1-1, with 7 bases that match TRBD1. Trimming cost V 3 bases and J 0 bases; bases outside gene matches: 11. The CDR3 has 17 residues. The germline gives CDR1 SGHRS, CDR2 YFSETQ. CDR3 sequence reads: CASSWGQMMTMNTEAFF. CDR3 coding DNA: TGCGCCAGCAGCTGGGGACAGATGATGACCATGAACACTGAAGCTTTCTTT.

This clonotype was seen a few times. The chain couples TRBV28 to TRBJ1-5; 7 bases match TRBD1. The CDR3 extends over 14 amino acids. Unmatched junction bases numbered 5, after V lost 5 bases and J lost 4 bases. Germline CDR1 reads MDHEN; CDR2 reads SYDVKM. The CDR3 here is CASSTWDSNQPQHF. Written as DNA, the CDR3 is TGTGCCAGCAGTACCTGGGACAGTAATCAGCCCCAGCATTTT.

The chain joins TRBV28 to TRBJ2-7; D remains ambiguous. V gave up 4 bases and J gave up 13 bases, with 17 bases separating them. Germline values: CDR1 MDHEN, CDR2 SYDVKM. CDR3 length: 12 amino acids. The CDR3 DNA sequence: TGTGCCAGCAGTTCACGGGCCCACGCGTCTTACTTC. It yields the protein CASSSRAHASYF.

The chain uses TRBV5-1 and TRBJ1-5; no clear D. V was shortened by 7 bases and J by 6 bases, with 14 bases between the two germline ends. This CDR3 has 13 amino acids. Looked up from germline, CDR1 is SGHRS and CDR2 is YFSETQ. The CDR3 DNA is TGCGCCAGCCGCGAAGGGCTCGGTCAGCCCCAGCATTTT. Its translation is CASREGLGQPQHF.

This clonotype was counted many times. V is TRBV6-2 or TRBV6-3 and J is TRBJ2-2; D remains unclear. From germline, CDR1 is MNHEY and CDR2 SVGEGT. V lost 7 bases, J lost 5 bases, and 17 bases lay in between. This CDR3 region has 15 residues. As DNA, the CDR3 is TGTGCCAGCACCCCTCCTGGCATCACGACCGGGGAGCTGTTTTTT. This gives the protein CASTPPGITTGELFF.

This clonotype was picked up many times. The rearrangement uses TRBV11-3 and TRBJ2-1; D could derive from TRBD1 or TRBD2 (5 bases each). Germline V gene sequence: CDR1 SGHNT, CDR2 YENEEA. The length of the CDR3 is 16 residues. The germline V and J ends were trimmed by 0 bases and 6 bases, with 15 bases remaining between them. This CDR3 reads CASSLEGTRLGNEQFF. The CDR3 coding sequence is TGTGCCAGCAGCTTAGAAGGGACCAGGCTGGGCAATGAGCAGTTCTTC. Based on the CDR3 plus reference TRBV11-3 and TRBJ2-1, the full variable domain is EAGVVQSPRYKIIEKKQPVAFWCNPISGHNTLYWYLQNLGQGPELLIRYENEEAVDDSQLPKDRFSAERLKGVDSTLKIQPAELGDSAVYLCASSLEGTRLGNEQFFGPGTRLTVL.

Here the CDR3 reads CSVDWGPGTDTQYF. The CDR3 DNA follows: TGCAGCGTTGATTGGGGTCCTGGCACAGATACGCAGTATTTT. V is TRBV29-1 and J is TRBJ2-3; D not certain. The germline V gene encodes CDR1 SQVTM and CDR2 ANQGSEA. V was cut by 3 bases and J by 1 base, with 11 bases left in between. This CDR3 is 14 amino acids long.